This T cell receptor (beta chain) appears in the sequencing data of a study of CXCR3-negative and CXCR3-positive naive CD8 T cells. Background on the study: Across all libraries, TRB reads numbered about 135 million, with about 1.5 +/- 0.3 million in each library.

Study-level results: Naive CXCR3-positive and CXCR3-negative cells shared TRBV-TRBJ usage; memory cells diverged. CXCR3-positive naive cells carried more hydrophobic TRB CDR3s than CXCR3-negative naive cells did. Fresh PBMCs went into most assays, and CXCR3 expression partly declined after cryopreservation.

Naive CD8+ T cells showed CD45RO-CCR7+CD27+CD95-. All TRB cDNA libraries came from 5' RACE performed with UMI labels. For each CDR3 protein, TCRdb gives one entry from its re-call of the 5' RACE reads, without DNA. The repertoire table contains some 130,000 distinct CDR3 sequences. Turning to this clonotype: Its antigen is unidentified.

This receptor was taken from a human donor in good health. Some clones in this sample may be carry-over from other donors' samples. Sequences were obtained from naive CXCR3+ CD8+ T cells from blood. The subset was: CD45RO-CCR7+CD27+CD95- naive CD8+ T cells expressing CXCR3 (TNR3+).

The CDR3 sequence is CASSSSHYEQYF. The V and J genes are TRBV7-2 and TRBJ2-7; checking the TCRdb D call of TRBD2 is not possible without DNA. This CDR3 contains 12 residues. Germline V gene data show CDR1 as SGHTA and CDR2 as FQGNSA.